One sample yielded the 9 T cell receptor beta chains listed below, sequenced in a study of beta chain features in type 1 diabetes. These receptors have no known antigen. TCRB transcripts that were expressed got sequenced, as all of the isolated RNA had been reverse transcribed. The table came from immunoSEQ multiplex PCR; TCRdb's copy has only in-frame clones and leaves some out. The top ten clones hold 0.55% to 0.65% of a sample with roughly 14,000 clones, approximately 69% of them seen once. The study, taken as a whole, reports: Across all four CD4+ subsets, people with type 1 diabetes showed modestly shorter TCRB CDR3s.

Sequenced input: stem cell memory CD4+ T cells from blood. These receptors were collected from a woman aged 18-29 years with type 1 diabetes.

The DNA of the CDR3 is TGTGCCAGCAGGGCCGGGACAGGGTACTACGAGCAGTACTTC. It yields the protein CASRAGTGYYEQYF. This chain links TRBV27 with TRBJ2-7, with 9 bases aligning to TRBD1. This CDR3 is 14 amino acids long. Trimming took 6 bases from V and 3 from J; bases not matched to a gene: 6. The V gene's germline CDR1 is MNHEY and CDR2 SMNVEV (reference sequence).

The rearrangement links TRBV5-4 to TRBJ2-1, with 8 bases identical to TRBD1. This CDR3 spans 14 amino acids. V gave up 2 bases and J gave up 9 bases; unmatched junction bases: 7. Germline V gene data show CDR1 as SGHNT and CDR2 as YYREEE (reference sequence). The CDR3 bases are TGTGCCAGCAGCTTTTTGGACAGGGCCGGTGAGCAGTTCTTC. Protein: CASSFLDRAGEQFF. Full variable domain (outside the CDR3, taken from reference TRBV5-4 and TRBJ2-1): ETGVTQSPTHLIKTRGQQVTLRCSSQSGHNTVSWYQQALGQGPQFIFQYYREEENGRGNFPPRFSGLQFPNYSSELNVNALELDDSALYLCASSFLDRAGEQFFGPGTRLTVL.

The sample holds a few counts of this clone. This rearrangement joins TRBV30 to TRBJ1-2; D is unresolved. The CDR3 covers 13 residues. Deletions cut 3 bases from V and 3 bases from J, with 11 bases between. Germline V gives CDR1 GTSNPN, CDR2 SVGIG (reference sequence). The CDR3 DNA sequence: TGTGCCTGGAGCCCGCGATTCGACTATGGCTACACCTTC. Translation: CAWSPRFDYGYTF.

V usage is TRBV25-1 and J usage is TRBJ2-7; 7 bases align to TRBD2. The V and J ends lost 8 bases and 3 bases, in that order; junction bases with no gene match: 7. The germline V gene encodes CDR1 MGHDK and CDR2 SYGVNS. The CDR3 has 13 amino acids. Here the CDR3 DNA reads TGTGCCAGCGGGGGGGGAGGCATCTACGAGCAGTACTTC. This sequence encodes CASGGGGIYEQYF.

This clone was seen a handful of times. The chain has TRBV7-2 and TRBJ2-5; 13 bases fit TRBD2. Germline loops: CDR1 SGHTA, CDR2 FQGNSA. The trim removed 4 bases at V and 5 bases at J, leaving 16 bases unmatched. The CDR3 is made up of 19 amino acids. CDR3 sequence (DNA): TGTGCCAGCAGCTCGACTTCCGGGACTAGCGGGGCTGTGCTGGAGACCCAGTACTTC. Its protein product is CASSSTSGTSGAVLETQYF.

This clone was seen only a few times. The CDR3 is CASSLLASNTGELFF. The CDR3 DNA follows: TGTGCCAGCAGCTTACTAGCGAGTAACACCGGGGAGCTGTTTTTT. V is TRBV7-9 and J is TRBJ2-2; D perhaps matches TRBD2 (6 bases). The CDR3 covers 15 residues. CDR1 is SEHNR and CDR2 is FQNEAQ in the germline V gene (reference sequence). V was clipped by 2 bases and J by 2 bases, with 9 bases between them.

V gene TRBV5-6 combines with J gene TRBJ2-2; D perhaps matches TRBD2 (5 bases). Trimming left V 0 bases short and J 6 bases short, with 15 bases between. Germline V gene lookup returns CDR1 SGHDT and CDR2 YYEEEE. This CDR3 comprises 16 residues. CDR3 DNA: TGTGCCAGCAGCTTGGCCGTGGGAGTAGGCGCCGGGGAGCTGTTTTTT. Amino acid sequence: CASSLAVGVGAGELFF.

The gene calls are TRBV10-3 and TRBJ2-7, with D perhaps TRBD2 (6 bases). With 10 bases removed from V and 1 base from J, the gap between germline ends came to 8 bases. The CDR3 sequence is 11 residues long. Germline CDR1 ENHRY, CDR2 SYGVKD. The chain's CDR3 is CASGISYEQYF. CDR3 DNA sequence: TGTGCCAGCGGGATTTCCTACGAGCAGTACTTC.

V is TRBV9 and J is TRBJ2-5, with 8 positions matching TRBD2. V shed 0 bases and J 9 bases; nucleotides not matched to a gene: 7. Germline V CDR1 and CDR2: SGDLS, YYNGEE. The CDR3 loop spans 14 amino acids. CDR3: CASSVGVSGAAQYF. The CDR3 bases are TGTGCCAGCAGCGTAGGGGTTAGCGGGGCGGCCCAGTACTTC.